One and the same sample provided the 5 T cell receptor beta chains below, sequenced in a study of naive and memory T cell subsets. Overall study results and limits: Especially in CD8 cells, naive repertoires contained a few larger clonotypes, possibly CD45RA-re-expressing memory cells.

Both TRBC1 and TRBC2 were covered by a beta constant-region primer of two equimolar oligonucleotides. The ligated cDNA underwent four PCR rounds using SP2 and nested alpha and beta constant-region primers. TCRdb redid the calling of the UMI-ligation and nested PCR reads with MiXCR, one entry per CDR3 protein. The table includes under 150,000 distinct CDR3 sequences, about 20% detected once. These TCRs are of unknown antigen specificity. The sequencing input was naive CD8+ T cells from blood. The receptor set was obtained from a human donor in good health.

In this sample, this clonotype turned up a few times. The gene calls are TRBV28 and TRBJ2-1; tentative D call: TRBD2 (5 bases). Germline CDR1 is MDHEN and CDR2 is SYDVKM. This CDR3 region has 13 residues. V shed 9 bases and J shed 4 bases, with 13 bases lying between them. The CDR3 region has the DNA TGTGCCAGTGCTGCGGGCGGGTACAATGAGCAGTTCTTC. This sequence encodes CASAAGGYNEQFF. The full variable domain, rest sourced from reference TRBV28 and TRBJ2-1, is DVKVTQSSRYLVKRTGEKVFLECVQDMDHENMFWYRQDPGLGLRLIYFSYDVKMKEKGDIPEGYSVSREKKERFSLILESASTNQTSMYLCASAAGGYNEQFFGPGTRLTVL.

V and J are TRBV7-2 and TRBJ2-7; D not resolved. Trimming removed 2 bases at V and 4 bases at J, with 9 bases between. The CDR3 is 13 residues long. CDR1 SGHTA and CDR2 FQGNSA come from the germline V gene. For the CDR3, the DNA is TGTGCCAGCAGCTTACCCTCCCCATACGAGCAGTACTTC. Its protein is CASSLPSPYEQYF.

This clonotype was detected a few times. The chain's CDR3 is CASSLMGSPEAFF. In DNA form, the CDR3 reads TGTGCCAGCAGTTTGATGGGGTCCCCTGAAGCTTTCTTT. The rearrangement joins TRBV12-3 or TRBV12-4 to TRBJ1-1; D not certain. This CDR3 region has 13 residues. V gave up 3 bases and J gave up 6 bases, with 11 bases separating them.

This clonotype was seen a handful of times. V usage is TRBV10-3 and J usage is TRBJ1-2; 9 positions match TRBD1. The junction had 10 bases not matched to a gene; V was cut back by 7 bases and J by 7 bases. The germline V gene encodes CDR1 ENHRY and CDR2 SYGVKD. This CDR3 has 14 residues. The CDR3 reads CAITRDRGSRGYTF. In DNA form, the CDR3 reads TGTGCCATCACCCGAGACAGGGGGAGTCGTGGCTACACCTTC.

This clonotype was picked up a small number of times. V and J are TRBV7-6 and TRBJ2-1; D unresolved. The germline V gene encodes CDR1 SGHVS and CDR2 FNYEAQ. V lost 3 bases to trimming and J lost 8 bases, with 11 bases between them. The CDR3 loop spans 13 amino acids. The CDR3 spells CASSFGDGDEQFF. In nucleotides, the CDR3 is TGTGCCAGCAGCTTTGGCGATGGCGATGAGCAGTTCTTC.